This entry lists 16 T cell receptor beta chains sequenced from one sample in a study of post-analysis software for immune sequencing data. Study results and limitations: Patients showed TRBV5-6, TRBV5-1 and TRBV20-1 among four to six TRBV segments more frequent than in controls.

These TCRs are of unknown antigen specificity. TCR beta cDNA libraries had unique molecular identifiers. TCRdb called the PCR reads again in MiXCR, with one record for every CDR3 protein. The sample holds 750,000 to 950,000 distinct CDR3 sequences, approximately 44% seen once. The sample was blood. All receptors derive from a girl aged 5 to 17 with multiple sclerosis.

The rearrangement links TRBV6-2 or TRBV6-3 to TRBJ1-6, with D unclear. V shed 7 bases and J shed 8 bases, with 12 bases lying between them. Germline values: CDR1 MNHEY, CDR2 SVGEGT. The CDR3 sequence is 13 residues long. The CDR3 coding sequence is TGTGCCAGCACCAAACGGGCTGATTCACCCCTCCACTTT. Amino acids: CASTKRADSPLHF.

This clonotype was seen more than once but under ten times. The V call is TRBV11-3, the J call TRBJ2-1; no reliable D call. Germline V gives CDR1 SGHNT, CDR2 YENEEA. This CDR3 comprises 14 residues. Trimming removed 1 base at V and 5 bases at J, with 9 bases between. The CDR3, as DNA: TGTGCCAGCAGCTTAGGGGCAGTCGACAATGAGCAGTTCTTC. Its protein product is CASSLGAVDNEQFF. Drawing the rest from reference TRBV11-3 and TRBJ2-1, the complete variable domain is EAGVVQSPRYKIIEKKQPVAFWCNPISGHNTLYWYLQNLGQGPELLIRYENEEAVDDSQLPKDRFSAERLKGVDSTLKIQPAELGDSAVYLCASSLGAVDNEQFFGPGTRLTVL.

V is TRBV5-1 and J is TRBJ2-7; 13 bases align to TRBD2. The assigned J gene may be wrong: the sequence end matches TRBJ2-5 better. Germline values: CDR1 SGHRS, CDR2 YFSETQ. This CDR3 comprises 15 residues. CDR3 in DNA: TGCGCCAGCAGCTCGGGACTAGCGGGGTTGGAGACCCAGTACTTC. It is translated as CASSSGLAGLETQYF.

The gene calls are TRBV14 and TRBJ2-7; D unclear. The tail of the sequence fits TRBJ2-1 better, so the J call may be wrong. Germline values: CDR1 SGHDN, CDR2 FVKESK. This CDR3 is 15 amino acids long. The CDR3 DNA sequence: TGTGCCAGCAGCCAAGATGGTGCCAGCTCCTACGAGCAGTTCTTC. Protein sequence: CASSQDGASSYEQFF.

This clonotype was observed a single time. The CDR3 loop is CASSSPGGPPGDEQFF. CDR3 coding DNA: TGTGCCAGCAGTTCACCGGGAGGGCCGCCTGGGGATGAGCAGTTCTTC. J is TRBJ2-1 and V is TRBV12-3 or TRBV12-4, with 8 nucleotides matching TRBD2. Germline trimming cut 4 bases from V and 8 bases from J; bases unmatched to any gene: 13. This CDR3 is built from 16 residues.

V and J are TRBV20-1 and TRBJ2-1; D is unresolved. This CDR3 has 12 amino acids. The V end lost 0 bases, the J end lost 12 bases, and 12 bases lay between the germline ends. Germline loops: CDR1 DFQATT, CDR2 SNEGSKA (reference sequence). As DNA, the CDR3 is TGCAGTGCTAGAGATAGCCCCAAGGGGCAGTTCTTC. As protein: CSARDSPKGQFF.

This clonotype was detected only a few times. This chain joins TRBV6-5 and TRBJ1-2, with 9 bases that match TRBD1. V lost 5 bases to trimming and J lost 4 bases; unmatched junction nucleotides: 5. The CDR3 runs to 14 residues. Germline CDR1 MNHEY, CDR2 SVGAGI. CDR3 sequence (DNA): TGTGCCAGCAGTCGGACAGGGGAGGGCTATGGCTACACCTTC. Translation: CASSRTGEGYGYTF.

This clonotype appeared a single time. The J gene is TRBJ2-5, the V gene TRBV6-1; 7 nucleotides align to TRBD2. The J call is doubtful: the DNA matches TRBJ2-7 better. The CDR3 has 18 amino acids. Per germline, CDR1 MNHNS and CDR2 SASEGT. CDR3 sequence: CASSPDPFSDWEGLEQYF. The DNA of the CDR3 is TGTGCCAGCAGTCCCGACCCGTTTAGCGACTGGGAGGGCCTCGAGCAGTACTTC.

The CDR3 DNA reads TGTGCCAGCAGCCAAGGGAGGACAGGGGGCCTCACAGATACGCAGTATTTT. Translation gives CASSQGRTGGLTDTQYF. V usage is TRBV4-2 and J usage is TRBJ2-3, with TRBD1 matching over 11 bases. CDR3 length equals 17 residues. V dropped 1 base and J dropped 2; count of bases not matched to a gene: 5. CDR1 is LGHNA, CDR2 YNFKEQ, per germline.

The CDR3 spells CSVEAPDKSSYNEQFF. The DNA for the CDR3 is TGCAGCGTTGAAGCACCTGACAAGAGCTCCTACAATGAGCAGTTCTTC. The rearrangement uses TRBV29-1 and TRBJ2-1; no clear D. The CDR3 is made up of 16 amino acids. The V gene's germline CDR1 is SQVTM and CDR2 ANQGSEA. V was shortened by 1 base and J by 0 bases, with 13 bases between the two germline ends.

This clonotype came up once. The rearrangement uses TRBV20-1 and TRBJ2-7, with TRBD2 matching 9 bases. Germline CDR1 is DFQATT and CDR2 is SNEGSKA (reference sequence). CDR3 length: 14 amino acids. The V segment lost 6 bases and the J segment 0 bases; nucleotides outside the gene matches: 6. CDR3 in DNA: TGCAGTGCCCCACGTAGCGGGAGCTCCTACGAGCAGTACTTC. It specifies CSAPRSGSSYEQYF.

This clonotype was detected a few times. The gene calls are TRBV7-2 and TRBJ2-7; 7 positions match TRBD2. V shed 5 bases and J 2 bases; nucleotides not matched to a gene: 21. Germline CDR1 SGHTA, CDR2 FQGNSA. This CDR3 is built from 19 residues. CDR3 region: CASSTSRHPTLAEAYEQYF. In DNA form, the CDR3 reads TGTGCCAGCAGCACTAGCCGACATCCCACTCTAGCGGAAGCCTACGAGCAGTACTTC.

This clonotype was counted once. The V gene is TRBV6-1, the J gene TRBJ2-7, with 8 bases aligning to TRBD1. In germline, CDR1 is MNHNS, CDR2 SASEGT. V shed 7 bases and J 1 base; nucleotides not matched to a gene: 6. CDR3 length: 14 amino acids. The CDR3 here is CASTPDRGSYEQYF. The CDR3 DNA is TGTGCCAGCACTCCAGACAGGGGATCCTACGAGCAGTACTTC.

This clonotype was seen only a few times. The J gene is TRBJ2-7, the V gene TRBV20-1, with TRBD2 matching over 7 bases. The end of the DNA aligns better with TRBJ2-5, so the J call may be wrong. Per germline, CDR1 DFQATT and CDR2 SNEGSKA (reference sequence). CDR3 length: 17 amino acids. CDR3 residues: CSAREEFQLAVGETQYF. The CDR3 DNA sequence: TGCAGTGCTAGAGAAGAATTCCAGCTAGCGGTGGGAGAGACCCAGTACTTC.

This sequence joins TRBV20-1 and TRBJ2-7; a weak D match, TRBD2 (5 bases). V lost 1 base, J lost 5 bases, and 15 bases lay in between. This CDR3 comprises 14 residues. The germline V gene has CDR1 DFQATT and CDR2 SNEGSKA (reference sequence). CDR3 loop: CSARGQGGFDEQYF. CDR3 sequence (DNA): TGCAGTGCTAGAGGCCAAGGAGGTTTTGACGAGCAGTACTTC.

This clonotype was seen a single time. The rearrangement joins TRBV20-1 to TRBJ2-7; 12 bases match TRBD2. The CDR3 contains 14 residues. V gave up 0 bases and J gave up 5 bases; unmatched junction bases: 2. Germline V gene lookup returns CDR1 DFQATT and CDR2 SNEGSKA (reference sequence). The CDR3 region has the DNA TGCAGTGCTAGAGAGGCTAGCGGGAGGGACGAGCAGTACTTC. Amino acids: CSAREASGRDEQYF.